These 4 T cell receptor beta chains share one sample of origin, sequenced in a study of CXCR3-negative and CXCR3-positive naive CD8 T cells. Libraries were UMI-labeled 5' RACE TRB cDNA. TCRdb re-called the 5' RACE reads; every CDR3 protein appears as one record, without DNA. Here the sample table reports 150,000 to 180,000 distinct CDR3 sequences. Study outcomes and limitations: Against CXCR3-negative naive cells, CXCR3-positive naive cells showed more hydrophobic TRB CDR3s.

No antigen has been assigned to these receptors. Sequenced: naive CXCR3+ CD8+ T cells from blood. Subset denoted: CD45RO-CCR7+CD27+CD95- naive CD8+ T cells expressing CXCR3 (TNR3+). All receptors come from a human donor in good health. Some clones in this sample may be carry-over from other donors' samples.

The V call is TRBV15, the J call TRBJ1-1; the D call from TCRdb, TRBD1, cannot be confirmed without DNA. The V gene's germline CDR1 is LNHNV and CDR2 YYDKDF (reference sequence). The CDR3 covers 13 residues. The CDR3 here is CATSTGLNTEAFF.

CDR3 residues: CASSLGVRGNQPQHF. The V call is TRBV27, the J call TRBJ1-5; the D call of TRBD1 rests on TCRdb alone, since no DNA is present to check it. The germline V gene encodes CDR1 MNHEY and CDR2 SMNVEV (reference sequence). The CDR3 length is 15 residues.

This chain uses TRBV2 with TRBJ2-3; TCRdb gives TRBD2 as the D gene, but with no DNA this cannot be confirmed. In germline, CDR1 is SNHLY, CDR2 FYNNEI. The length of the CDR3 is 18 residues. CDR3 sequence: CASSEVVPGLAGTDTQYF.

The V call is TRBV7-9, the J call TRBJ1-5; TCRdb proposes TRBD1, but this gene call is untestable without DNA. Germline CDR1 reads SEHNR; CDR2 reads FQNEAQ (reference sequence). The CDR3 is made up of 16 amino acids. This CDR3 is CASSPSTGISNQPQHF. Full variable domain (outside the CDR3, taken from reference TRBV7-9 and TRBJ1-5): DTGVSQNPRHKITKRGQNVTFRCDPISEHNRLYWYRQTLGQGPEFLTYFQNEAQLEKSRLLSDRFSAERPKGSFSTLEIQRTEQGDSAMYLCASSPSTGISNQPQHFGDGTRLSIL.